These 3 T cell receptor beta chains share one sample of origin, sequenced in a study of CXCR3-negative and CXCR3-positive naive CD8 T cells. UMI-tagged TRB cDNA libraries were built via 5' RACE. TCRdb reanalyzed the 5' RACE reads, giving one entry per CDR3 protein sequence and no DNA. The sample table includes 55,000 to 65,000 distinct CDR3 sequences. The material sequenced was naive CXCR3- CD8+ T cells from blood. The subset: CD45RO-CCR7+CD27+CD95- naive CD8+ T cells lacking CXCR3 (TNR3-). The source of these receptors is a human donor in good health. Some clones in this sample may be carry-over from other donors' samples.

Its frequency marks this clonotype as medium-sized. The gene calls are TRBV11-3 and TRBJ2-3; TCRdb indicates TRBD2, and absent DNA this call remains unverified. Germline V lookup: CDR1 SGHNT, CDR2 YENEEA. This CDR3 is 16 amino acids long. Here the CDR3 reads CASSLRGAGDTDTQYF.

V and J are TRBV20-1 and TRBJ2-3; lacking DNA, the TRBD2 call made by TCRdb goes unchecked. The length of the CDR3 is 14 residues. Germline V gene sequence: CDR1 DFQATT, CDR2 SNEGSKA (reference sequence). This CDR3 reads CSARDRVSGGPQYF.

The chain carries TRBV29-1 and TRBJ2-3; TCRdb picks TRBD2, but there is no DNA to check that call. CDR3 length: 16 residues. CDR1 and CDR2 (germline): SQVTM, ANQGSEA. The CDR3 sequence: CSVDSWDFRHTDTQYF.